The 22 T cell receptor beta chains below come from one sample, sequenced in a study of blood T cell repertoires in COVID-19 (dated by TCRdb to the early 2020s). Library prep was done by the immunoSEQ multiplex PCR assay. TCRdb holds this immuneACCESS table with in-frame rearrangements only. Some clones are missing; in checked studies, unresolved V genes explain under half, and the rest has no known cause. Present in this sample are a few hundred thousand clones, roughly 90% of which were seen just once. Together, the top ten hold less than 2% of the sample. The specimen was PBMCs or T cells enriched from blood (not recorded which). These receptors were taken from a woman aged 55-70 years who had recovered from COVID-19.

The chain uses TRBV5-1 and TRBJ2-5, with D possibly matching TRBD1 (6 bases). Germline V gene sequence: CDR1 SGHRS, CDR2 YFSETQ. V was cut by 1 base and J by 4 bases, with 11 bases left in between. This CDR3 is built from 14 residues. In DNA form, the CDR3 reads TGCGCCAGCAGCTTGACGACGACAGGAGAGACCCAGTACTTC. Amino acids: CASSLTTTGETQYF.

V and J are TRBV9 and TRBJ2-7, with TRBD2 matching 13 bases. The CDR3 covers 16 residues. V lost 3 bases to trimming and J lost 4 bases; unmatched junction nucleotides: 7. The V gene's germline CDR1 is SGDLS and CDR2 YYNGEE. The chain's CDR3 is CASSALETSGRYEQYF. As DNA, the CDR3 is TGTGCCAGCAGCGCCCTCGAGACTAGCGGGAGGTACGAGCAGTACTTC.

The gene calls are TRBV7-9 and TRBJ1-1; 7 bases line up with TRBD1. The CDR3 is made up of 15 amino acids. CDR1 and CDR2 from the germline V gene are SEHNR and FQNEAQ (reference sequence). The V gene end was trimmed by 5 bases and the J gene end by 4 bases; junction bases not matched to a gene: 10. For the CDR3, the DNA is TGTGCCAGCAGCAAAGGGGGGCGACAGGGCACTGAAGCTTTCTTT. Protein sequence: CASSKGGRQGTEAFF.

Written as DNA, the CDR3 is TGTGCCAGCAGCGAGAGCGGAGGCCACACTGAAGCTTTCTTT. Translating gives CASSESGGHTEAFF. The rearrangement links TRBV9 to TRBJ1-1, with unresolved D. V gave up 3 bases and J gave up 3 bases, with 12 bases separating them. This CDR3 region has 14 residues. The V gene's germline CDR1 is SGDLS and CDR2 YYNGEE.

As for this clone: Other nucleotide sequences in the sample specify the same CDR3. The chain joins TRBV7-9 to TRBJ2-1, with D unresolved. Germline lookup yields CDR1 SEHNR and CDR2 FQNEAQ (reference sequence). V shed 4 bases and J shed 1 base, with 5 bases lying between them. This CDR3 has 13 amino acids. The CDR3 loop is CASSSGSYNEQFF. CDR3 in DNA: TGTGCCAGCAGCTCGGGTTCCTACAATGAGCAGTTCTTC.

The chain employs TRBV5-4 and TRBJ1-1; D is ambiguous. CDR3 size: 14 residues. Between the trimmed V and J ends, which lost 3 bases and 5 bases, there was a span of 14 bases. The V gene's germline CDR1 is SGHNT and CDR2 YYREEE (reference sequence). The CDR3: CASSSRGVGTEAFF. CDR3 in DNA: TGTGCCAGCAGCTCCCGCGGGGTCGGTACTGAAGCTTTCTTT.

This clone has only one observation. The chain uses TRBV28 and TRBJ2-3; D not resolved. V dropped 3 bases and J dropped 0 bases, with 7 bases sitting between them. The V gene's germline CDR1 is MDHEN and CDR2 SYDVKM. This CDR3 has 14 amino acids. Written as DNA, the CDR3 is TGTGCCAGCAGTTTTCGGTCTAGCACAGATACGCAGTATTTT. Protein: CASSFRSSTDTQYF.

The chain carries TRBV29-1 and TRBJ1-1; no definite D call. Germline V gene lookup returns CDR1 SQVTM and CDR2 ANQGSEA. V lost 5 bases and J 0 bases, leaving 13 bases between the germline ends. This CDR3 has 14 residues. This CDR3 reads CSVPPGGMNTEAFF. The DNA for the CDR3 is TGCAGCGTTCCTCCGGGAGGAATGAACACTGAAGCTTTCTTT.

This rearrangement joins TRBV3-1 (or the pseudogene TRBV3-2) to TRBJ2-5, with 7 positions matching TRBD2. CDR1 is LGHDT, CDR2 YNNKEL, per germline (reference sequence). The V and J ends lost 3 bases and 1 base, in that order; junction bases with no gene match: 2. CDR3 length: 14 amino acids. The CDR3 DNA is TGTGCCAGCAGCCAGGGGGGGGGCCAAGAGACCCAGTACTTC. Translation: CASSQGGGQETQYF.

The chain employs TRBV28 and TRBJ2-7; TRBD1 matches at 7 bases. Trimming cost V 6 bases and J 7 bases; bases outside gene matches: 15. The CDR3 totals 15 residues. Germline V gene lookup returns CDR1 MDHEN and CDR2 SYDVKM. The CDR3 sequence: CASSVPGGVTGEQYF. For the CDR3, the DNA is TGTGCCAGCAGCGTCCCAGGGGGAGTTACGGGAGAGCAGTACTTC.

The genes are TRBV18 and TRBJ1-1; a weak D match, TRBD1 (6 bases). Germline values: CDR1 KGHSH, CDR2 LQKENI. The CDR3 runs 14 residues. V was cut by 4 bases and J by 1 base, with 10 bases left in between. The CDR3 loop reads CASSQGVANTEAFF. The DNA of the CDR3 is TGTGCCAGCTCACAGGGGGTTGCGAACACTGAAGCTTTCTTT.

J is TRBJ1-5 and V is TRBV18; no reliable D call. Per germline, CDR1 KGHSH and CDR2 LQKENI. The length of the CDR3 is 16 residues. V was pared by 5 bases and J by 0 bases, with 14 bases between. The CDR3 bases are TGTGCCAGCTCAGTAGGAGATTTATATAGCAATCAGCCCCAGCATTTT. Protein product: CASSVGDLYSNQPQHF.

This chain links TRBV18 with TRBJ1-3; D is ambiguous. The CDR3 length is 16 residues. Germline CDR1 is KGHSH and CDR2 is LQKENI. Trimming took 1 base from V and 0 from J, leaving 10 bases between them. This CDR3 reads CASSPRQVPSGNTIYF. The CDR3 nucleotides are TGTGCCAGCTCACCACGGCAGGTCCCCTCTGGAAACACCATATATTTT.

The V gene is TRBV18, the J gene TRBJ1-4, with D possibly matching TRBD1 (5 bases). V lost 8 bases and J lost 5, with 15 bases in between. The germline CDR1 and CDR2 sequences are KGHSH and LQKENI. There are 14 residues in the CDR3. The CDR3 DNA reads as TGTGCCAGCGCCCTAGGGGCTCCGAATGAAAAACTGTTTTTT. Translation gives CASALGAPNEKLFF. Full variable domain (rest looked up from reference TRBV18 and TRBJ1-4): NAGVMQNPRHLVRRRGQEARLRCSPMKGHSHVYWYRQLPEEGLKFMVYLQKENIIDESGMPKERFSAEFPKEGPSILRIQQVVRGDSAAYFCASALGAPNEKLFFGSGTQLSVL.

The chain combines TRBV4-1 with TRBJ1-2; unclear D gene. This CDR3 has 12 amino acids. CDR1 is MGHRA, CDR2 YSYEKL, per germline. V dropped 5 bases and J dropped 5 bases, with 9 bases sitting between them. The CDR3 DNA sequence: TGCGCCAGCAGCACAATGGCTTATGGCTACACCTTC. As protein: CASSTMAYGYTF.

This chain joins TRBV9 and TRBJ1-2; tentative D call: TRBD1 (6 bases). CDR1 and CDR2 from the germline V gene are SGDLS and YYNGEE. The V and J ends lost 4 bases and 4 bases respectively, with 14 bases between them. The CDR3 has 14 amino acids. The CDR3 DNA sequence: TGTGCCAGCAGCCCTTCTGGGACACCCTATGGCTACACCTTC. Protein product: CASSPSGTPYGYTF.

The CDR3 protein is CASSRRLEGTQYF. DNA of the CDR3: TGTGCCAGCAGCCGCCGACTAGAAGGGACCCAGTACTTC. The rearrangement joins TRBV13 to TRBJ2-5; the D gene is possibly TRBD2 (6 bases). V was clipped by 5 bases and J by 7 bases, with 14 bases between them. The germline CDR1 and CDR2 sequences are PRHDT and FYEKMQ (reference sequence). CDR3 size: 13 residues.

The chain carries TRBV7-9 and TRBJ1-1, with 7 bases fitting TRBD1. The CDR3 spans 13 residues. Germline V lookup: CDR1 SEHNR, CDR2 FQNEAQ (reference sequence). J was trimmed by 6 bases and V by 5 bases; bases with no gene match: 6. The CDR3 DNA is TGTGCCAGCAGCCCCGACAGGGCCGCTGAAGCTTTCTTT. It codes for CASSPDRAAEAFF. Full variable domain (remainder filled in from reference TRBV7-9 and TRBJ1-1): DTGVSQNPRHKITKRGQNVTFRCDPISEHNRLYWYRQTLGQGPEFLTYFQNEAQLEKSRLLSDRFSAERPKGSFSTLEIQRTEQGDSAMYLCASSPDRAAEAFFGQGTRLTVV.

J is TRBJ2-7 and V is TRBV11-1; 7 positions agree with TRBD2. The CDR3 is 14 amino acids. The V gene's germline CDR1 is SGHAT and CDR2 FQDESV (reference sequence). V shed 2 bases and J 3 bases; nucleotides not matched to a gene: 4. DNA of the CDR3: TGTGCCAGCAGCTTATCGGGAGGTAGCTACGAGCAGTACTTC. This codes for CASSLSGGSYEQYF.

This clone was found once. This chain links TRBV5-6 with TRBJ2-5; TRBD2 matches 10 bases. Germline CDR1 SGHDT, CDR2 YYEEEE. This CDR3 is built from 15 residues. V dropped 4 bases and J dropped 4; count of bases not matched to a gene: 7. This CDR3 reads CASSLGTSAGETQYF. The CDR3 DNA sequence: TGTGCCAGCAGCCTCGGGACTAGCGCAGGAGAGACCCAGTACTTC.

This chain joins TRBV28 and TRBJ2-6; the D gene is possibly TRBD1 (5 bases). This CDR3 is 17 amino acids long. In germline, CDR1 is MDHEN, CDR2 SYDVKM. V was pared by 3 bases and J by 1 base, with 13 bases between. CDR3 sequence reads: CASSFPGLESGANVLTF. The CDR3 nucleotides are TGTGCCAGCAGTTTCCCAGGGTTGGAGTCTGGGGCCAACGTCCTGACTTTC.

The V gene is TRBV19, the J gene TRBJ1-5; D is possibly TRBD1 (6 bases). The V gene's germline CDR1 is LNHDA and CDR2 SQIVND (reference sequence). Trimming removed 4 bases at V and 6 bases at J, with 16 bases between. The CDR3 has 15 residues. The CDR3 DNA reads as TGTGCCAGTAGTACCCAAGGGACACAAACTCAGCCCCAGCATTTT. Its protein is CASSTQGTQTQPQHF.